The clone carrying this T cell receptor (beta chain) was found many times. TCRdb called the 5' RACE reads again in MiXCR, with one record for every CDR3 protein. The data hold under 35,000 distinct CDR3 sequences, with 5.5% to 8% observed a single time. This sample is drawn from a study of early T cells in non-severe SARS-CoV-2 infection. This CDR3 region has 11 residues. Trimming left V 3 bases short and J 5 bases short, with 4 bases between. Germline V gene lookup returns CDR1 SNHLY and CDR2 FYNNEI. This chain links TRBV2 with TRBJ2-5; unclear D gene. This sequence originates from an adult who was a healthcare worker with PCR-confirmed SARS-CoV-2 infection or an uninfected control (not recorded which). The source material was whole blood. The CDR3 reads CASSEVETQYF. The CDR3 nucleotides are TGTGCCAGCAGTGAGGTTGAGACCCAGTACTTC.